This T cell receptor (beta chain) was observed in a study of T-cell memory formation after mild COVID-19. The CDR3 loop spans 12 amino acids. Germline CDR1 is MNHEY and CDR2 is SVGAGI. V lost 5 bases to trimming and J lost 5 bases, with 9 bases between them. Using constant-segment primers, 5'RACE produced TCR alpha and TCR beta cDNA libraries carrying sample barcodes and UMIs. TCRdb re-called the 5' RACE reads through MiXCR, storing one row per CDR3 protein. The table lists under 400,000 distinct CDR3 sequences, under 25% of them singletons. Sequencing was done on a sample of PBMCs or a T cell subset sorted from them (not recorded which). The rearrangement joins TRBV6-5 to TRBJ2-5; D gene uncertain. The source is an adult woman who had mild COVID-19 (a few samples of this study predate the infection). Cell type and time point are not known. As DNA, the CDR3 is TGTGCCAGCAGTGAGAACGGGGAGACCCAGTACTTC. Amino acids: CASSENGETQYF.